This T cell receptor beta chain emerged from a study of blood T cell repertoires in COVID-19. Clones were read by immunoSEQ multiplex PCR, and TCRdb kept only the in-frame ones, dropping some. The sample gives about 260,000 clones, more than 70% of which show up once; roughly 1.2% is in the top ten. The germline V and J ends were trimmed by 0 bases and 5 bases, with 5 bases remaining between them. This CDR3 region has 12 residues. Germline V lookup: CDR1 LNHNV, CDR2 YYDKDF (reference sequence). The origin of this receptor is a middle-aged woman with acute COVID-19. This chain connects TRBV15 to TRBJ2-7; D gene uncertain. Sample: PBMCs or T cells enriched from blood (not recorded which). CDR3: CATSRDRNEQYV. CDR3 nucleotides: TGTGCCACCAGCAGAGATCGTAACGAGCAGTACGTC.